The source of this T cell receptor (beta chain) is a study of early T cells in non-severe SARS-CoV-2 infection. For the study at large: Sequenced bulk RNA came from whole blood that was unsorted, and chains were unpaired.

The CDR3 loop spans 14 amino acids. V dropped 7 bases and J dropped 1; count of bases not matched to a gene: 4. Germline-derived CDR1 and CDR2 are MDHEN and SYDVKM. This clonotype has a handful of counts. Each cDNA molecule carried a unique molecular identifier. TCRdb passed the 5' RACE reads through MiXCR, listing each CDR3 protein once. The repertoire holds over 95,000 distinct CDR3 sequences, with 16% as singletons. The rearrangement joins TRBV28 to TRBJ2-3; 8 nucleotides match TRBD1. Sequences were obtained from whole blood. This TCR derives from an adult who was a healthcare worker with PCR-confirmed SARS-CoV-2 infection or an uninfected control (not recorded which). CDR3 amino acids: CASKSTGGTDTQYF. CDR3 nucleotide sequence: TGTGCCAGCAAGTCGACAGGGGGCACAGATACGCAGTATTTT.